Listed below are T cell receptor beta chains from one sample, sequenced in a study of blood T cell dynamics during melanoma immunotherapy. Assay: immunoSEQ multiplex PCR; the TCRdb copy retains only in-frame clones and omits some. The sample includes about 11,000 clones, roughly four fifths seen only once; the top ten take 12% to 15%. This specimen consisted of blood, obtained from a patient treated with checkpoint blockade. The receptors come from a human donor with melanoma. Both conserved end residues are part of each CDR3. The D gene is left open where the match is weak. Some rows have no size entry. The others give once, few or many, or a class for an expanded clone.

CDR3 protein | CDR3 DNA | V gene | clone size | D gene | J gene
CASSQVGGGTEAFF | TGTGCCAGCTCCCAAGTAGGAGGGGGGACTGAAGCTTTCTTT | TRBV5-6 | - | - | TRBJ1-1
CASSGTSGYAGANVLTF | TGTGCCAGTAGTGGGACTAGCGGCTATGCAGGGGCCAACGTCCTGACTTTC | TRBV19 | - | TRBD2 | TRBJ2-6
CASSLGLAGGLPTDTQYF | TGCGCCAGCAGCTTGGGACTAGCGGGGGGGCTACCCACAGATACGCAGTATTTT | TRBV5-1 | - | TRBD2 | TRBJ2-3
CASEGDTQYF | TGTGCCAGTGAAGGAGATACGCAGTATTTT | TRBV19 | - | - | TRBJ2-3
CATKESGGLNYGYTF | TGTGCCACCAAAGAGAGTGGGGGATTAAACTATGGCTACACCTTC | TRBV19 | - | - | TRBJ1-2
CASSGDRGRGKETQYF | TGTGCCAGCAGCGGTGACAGGGGGCGCGGGAAAGAGACCCAGTACTTC | TRBV9 | - | TRBD1 | TRBJ2-5
CASSLGRGNTDTQYF | TGTGCCAGCAGCTTGGGCAGGGGAAACACAGATACGCAGTATTTT | TRBV5-4 | - | - | TRBJ2-3
CASSQRGVAGARDTQYF | TGCGCCAGCAGCCAGAGGGGGGTAGCGGGGGCCCGAGATACGCAGTATTTT | TRBV4-3 | - | TRBD2 | TRBJ2-3
CASSFPGGSYEQYF | TGTGCCAGCAGCTTCCCGGGGGGCTCCTACGAGCAGTACTTC | TRBV28 | once | TRBD2 | TRBJ2-7
CASSERQGIGRDTQYF | TGTGCCAGCAGTGAAAGACAGGGCATTGGCAGAGATACGCAGTATTTT | TRBV6-1 | - | TRBD1 | TRBJ2-3
CASSEEVYSGANVLTF | TGTGCCAGCAGCGAAGAGGTCTACTCTGGGGCCAACGTCCTGACTTTC | TRBV9 | - | - | TRBJ2-6
CASSSGGYNSPLHF | TGTGCCAGCAGCTCGGGGGGATATAATTCACCCCTCCACTTT | TRBV7-8 | - | - | TRBJ1-6
CASSDRGNLAYGYTF | TGTGCCAGCAGTGACAGGGGAAATCTTGCCTATGGCTACACCTTC | TRBV6-1 | - | - | TRBJ1-2
CSVDDYERALSTDTQYF | TGCAGCGTTGATGACTACGAGAGGGCACTCAGCACAGATACGCAGTATTTT | TRBV29-1 | few | - | TRBJ2-3
CASSLVWGSDNEQFF | TGCGCCAGCAGCTTGGTCTGGGGTTCGGACAATGAGCAGTTCTTC | TRBV5-1 | - | - | TRBJ2-1
CASSWTGGALKGELFF | TGTGCCAGCAGCTGGACAGGGGGCGCTTTAAAGGGGGAGCTGTTTTTT | TRBV11-2 | - | TRBD1 | TRBJ2-2
CSVGGGRVTDTQYF | TGCAGCGTTGGGGGTGGCAGGGTGACAGATACGCAGTATTTT | TRBV29-1 | - | - | TRBJ2-3
CSAVRDGPYEQYF | TGCAGCGCCGTGAGGGACGGGCCCTACGAGCAGTACTTC | TRBV29-1 | - | - | TRBJ2-7
CASSLRQGVTEAFF | TGTGCCAGCAGTTTAAGGCAGGGGGTGACTGAAGCTTTCTTT | TRBV6-6 | - | TRBD1 | TRBJ1-1
CASSPEGRIQYF | TGTGCCAGTAGCCCGGAGGGGAGAATACAGTACTTC | TRBV19 | few | - | TRBJ2-7
CAWSPGQANNEQFF | TGTGCCTGGTCCCCGGGACAGGCTAACAATGAGCAGTTCTTC | TRBV30 | once | TRBD1 | TRBJ2-1
CASSHHGTDTDTQYF | TGCGCCAGCAGCCATCACGGGACCGACACAGATACGCAGTATTTT | TRBV4-1 | once | - | TRBJ2-3
CASSLREVPYEQYF | TGTGCCAGCAGCTTAAGAGAAGTACCCTACGAGCAGTACTTC | TRBV7-2 | - | - | TRBJ2-7
CASGPGQGLNTEAFF | TGTGCTAGTGGTCCCGGACAGGGCTTGAACACTGAAGCTTTCTTT | TRBV12-5 | - | TRBD1 | TRBJ1-1
CASSQRGQAGEKLFF | TGCGCCAGCAGCCAACGGGGACAGGCGGGTGAAAAACTGTTTTTT | TRBV4-3 | - | TRBD1 | TRBJ1-4
CASSLAHEQYF | TGTGCCAGCAGCTTAGCCCACGAGCAGTACTTC | TRBV13 | few | - | TRBJ2-7
CAWSVRGATNYGYTF | TGTGCCTGGAGTGTAAGAGGGGCCACGAACTATGGCTACACCTTC | TRBV30 | - | - | TRBJ1-2
CASSFVQSYEQYF | TGTGCCAGCAGCTTCGTTCAATCCTACGAGCAGTACTTC | TRBV5-6 | few | - | TRBJ2-7
CASSELQPSAPGYEQYF | TGTGCCAGCAGTGAACTCCAACCCAGCGCCCCAGGCTACGAGCAGTACTTC | TRBV6-1 | - | - | TRBJ2-7
CASSGQGYGYTF | TGTGCCAGCAGCGGACAGGGTTATGGCTACACCTTC | TRBV6-1 | - | TRBD1 | TRBJ1-2
CASGGLYNEQFF | TGTGCCAGCGGGGGCTTATACAATGAGCAGTTCTTC | TRBV6-5 | - | - | TRBJ2-1
CASSPTQNTEAFF | TGTGCCAGTAGTCCCACACAGAACACTGAAGCTTTCTTT | TRBV19 | - | - | TRBJ1-1
CATSRDLSEDTQYF | TGTGCCACCAGCAGGGACTTGTCTGAAGATACGCAGTATTTT | TRBV15 | - | - | TRBJ2-3
CASRASGTVNQPQHF | TGTGCCAGCAGAGCGTCCGGGACAGTCAATCAGCCCCAGCATTTT | TRBV6-1 | - | TRBD1 | TRBJ1-5
CASSISRDNYSNQPQHF | TGTGCCAGTAGTATATCGCGGGATAATTATAGCAATCAGCCCCAGCATTTT | TRBV19 | - | - | TRBJ1-5
CASSRIGQPQHF | TGTGCCAGTAGTCGGATTGGGCAGCCCCAGCATTTT | TRBV19 | - | - | TRBJ1-5
CSVTAPTNEKLFF | TGCAGCGTCACCGCCCCAACTAATGAAAAACTGTTTTTT | TRBV29-1 | - | - | TRBJ1-4
CASSVAAAGGSYEQYF | TGTGCCAGCAGCGTAGCGGCGGCGGGGGGATCCTACGAGCAGTACTTC | TRBV9 | - | TRBD2 | TRBJ2-7
CASSPQFGKPQHF | TGTGCCAGCTCACCCCAATTCGGGAAGCCCCAGCATTTT | TRBV18 | - | - | TRBJ1-5
CASSEGDSLYGYTF | TGTGCCAGCAGTGAAGGGGACAGCTTGTATGGCTACACCTTC | TRBV6-5 | - | TRBD1 | TRBJ1-2
CASSLGQGGTEAFF | TGTGCCAGCAGCTTAGGTCAGGGAGGGACTGAAGCTTTCTTT | TRBV11-2 | - | - | TRBJ1-1
CASSWGSMNTEAFF | TGTGCCAGCAGTTGGGGCAGCATGAACACTGAAGCTTTCTTT | TRBV6-5 | - | - | TRBJ1-1
CAFSRDGSYNEQFF | TGTGCGTTCTCCCGGGACGGTTCCTACAATGAGCAGTTCTTC | TRBV30 | - | - | TRBJ2-1
CASRPRRGGGYTF | TGTGCCAGCAGGCCCCGGCGAGGGGGGGGCTATACCTTC | TRBV6-5 | - | - | TRBJ1-2
CASSPDTDTQYF | TGTGCCAGCAGCCCAGATACCGATACGCAGTATTTT | TRBV11-2 | - | - | TRBJ2-3
CASSQDRQDNNSPLHF | TGCGCCAGCAGCCAAGATAGGCAGGATAATAATTCACCCCTCCACTTT | TRBV4-3 | - | - | TRBJ1-6
CASSYSKTGATEAFF | TGTGCCAGCAGTTACTCGAAAACAGGGGCGACTGAAGCTTTCTTT | TRBV6-6 | once | TRBD1 | TRBJ1-1
CASTMAGGTRGTQYF | TGTGCCAGTACCATGGCCGGGGGGACTCGGGGGACCCAGTACTTC | TRBV19 | - | TRBD2 | TRBJ2-5
CASSEFGDTQYF | TGTGCCAGCAGCGAGTTTGGAGATACGCAGTATTTT | TRBV9 | - | - | TRBJ2-3